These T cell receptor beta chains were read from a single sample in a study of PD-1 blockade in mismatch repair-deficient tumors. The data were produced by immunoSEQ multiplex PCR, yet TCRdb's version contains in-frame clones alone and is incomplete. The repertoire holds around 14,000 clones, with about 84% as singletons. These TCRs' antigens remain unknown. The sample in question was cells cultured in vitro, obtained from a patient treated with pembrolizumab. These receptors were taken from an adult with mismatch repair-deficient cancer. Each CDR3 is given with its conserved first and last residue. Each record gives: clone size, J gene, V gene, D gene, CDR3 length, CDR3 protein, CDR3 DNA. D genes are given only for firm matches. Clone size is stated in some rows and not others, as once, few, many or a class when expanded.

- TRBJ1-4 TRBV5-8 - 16 CASSLLRQTTNEKLFF TGTGCCAGCAGCTTGCTGCGACAGACAACTAATGAAAAACTGTTTTTT
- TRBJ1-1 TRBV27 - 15 CASSSPTRAVHEAFF TGTGCCAGCAGTTCGCCTACCCGGGCCGTACATGAAGCTTTCTTT
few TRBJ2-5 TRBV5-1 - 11 CASSTGETQYF TGCGCCAGCAGCACCGGGGAGACCCAGTACTTC
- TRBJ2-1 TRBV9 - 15 CASSVNLGAYNEQFF TGTGCCAGCAGCGTTAACCTGGGAGCCTACAATGAGCAGTTCTTC
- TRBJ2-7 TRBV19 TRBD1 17 CASSIWTGGEWAYEQYF TGTGCCAGTAGTATTTGGACAGGGGGCGAATGGGCCTACGAGCAGTACTTC
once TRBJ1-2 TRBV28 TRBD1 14 CASSLITGEYGYTF TGTGCCAGCAGTTTAATAACAGGGGAGTATGGCTACACCTTC
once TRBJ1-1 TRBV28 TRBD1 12 CASGGQGARAFF TGTGCCAGCGGTGGACAGGGGGCGAGAGCTTTCTTT
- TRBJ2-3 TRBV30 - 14 CAWSFYTSTDTQYF TGTGCCTGGAGTTTTTATACCAGCACAGATACGCAGTATTTT
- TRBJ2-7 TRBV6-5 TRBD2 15 CASSSGLAGGDEQYF TGTGCCAGCAGTTCGGGACTAGCGGGAGGCGACGAGCAGTACTTC
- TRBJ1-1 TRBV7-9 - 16 CASSIRDTVGNTEAFF TGTGCCAGCAGCATACGGGACACGGTGGGTAACACTGAAGCTTTCTTT
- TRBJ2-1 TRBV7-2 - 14 CASSLSWAYNEQFF TGTGCCAGCAGCCTTTCATGGGCCTACAATGAGCAGTTCTTC
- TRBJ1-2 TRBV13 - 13 CASSSQPGEGYTF TGTGCCAGCAGCTCGCAACCAGGGGAGGGCTACACCTTC
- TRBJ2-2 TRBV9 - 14 CASSVVSGTGELFF TGTGCCAGCAGCGTAGTAAGCGGCACCGGGGAGCTGTTTTTT
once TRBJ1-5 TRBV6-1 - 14 CASSEQGGDQPQHF TGTGCCAGCAGTGAACAGGGAGGCGATCAGCCCCAGCATTTT
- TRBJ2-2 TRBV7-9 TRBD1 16 CASSTRGTGNTGELFF TGTGCCAGCAGCACCCGTGGGACAGGGAACACCGGGGAGCTGTTTTTT
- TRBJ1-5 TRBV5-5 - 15 CASSPTGDSNQPQHF TGTGCCAGCAGCCCAACAGGCGATTCCAATCAGCCCCAGCATTTT
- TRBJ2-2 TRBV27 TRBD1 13 CASSLQGFGELFF TGTGCCAGCAGTCTACAGGGGTTCGGGGAGCTGTTTTTT
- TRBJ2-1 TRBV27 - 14 CASSSGFSRGEQFF TGTGCCAGCAGTTCTGGGTTCTCCCGCGGTGAGCAGTTCTTC
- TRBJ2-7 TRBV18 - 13 CASSPLRTYEQYF TGTGCCAGCTCACCATTACGAACCTACGAGCAGTACTTC
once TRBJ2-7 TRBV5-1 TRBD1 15 CASSTGQVGPYEQYF TGCGCCAGCAGCACTGGACAGGTAGGACCCTACGAGCAGTACTTC
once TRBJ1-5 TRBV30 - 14 CAWTWESSNQPQHF TGTGCCTGGACCTGGGAATCGAGCAATCAGCCCCAGCATTTT
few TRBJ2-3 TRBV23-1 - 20 CASSRSLGFAPRPSTDTQYF TGCGCCAGCAGTCGCAGTCTGGGATTTGCCCCACGACCTTCCACAGATACGCAGTATTTT
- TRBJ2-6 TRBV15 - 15 CATSRDLFGANVLTF TGTGCCACCAGCAGAGATCTCTTTGGGGCCAACGTCCTGACTTTC
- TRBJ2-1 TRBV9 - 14 CASSVETHYNEQFF TGTGCCAGCAGCGTCGAGACACACTACAATGAGCAGTTCTTC
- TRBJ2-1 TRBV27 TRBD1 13 CASSRTGGYEQFF TGTGCCAGCAGTCGGACAGGGGGCTATGAGCAGTTCTTC
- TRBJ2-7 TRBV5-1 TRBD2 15 CASSPLVSGSYEQYF TGCGCCAGCAGCCCACTAGTGAGCGGGAGTTACGAGCAGTACTTC
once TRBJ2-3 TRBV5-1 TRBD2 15 CASSSGLAGGDTQYF TGCGCCAGCAGCTCCGGACTAGCCGGAGGAGATACGCAGTATTTT
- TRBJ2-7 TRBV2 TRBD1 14 CASGRWDRGYEQYF TGTGCCAGCGGGCGATGGGACAGGGGCTACGAGCAGTACTTC
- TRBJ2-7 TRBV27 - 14 CASSLRGLLYEQYF TGTGCCAGCAGTTTAAGAGGCCTCCTCTACGAGCAGTACTTC
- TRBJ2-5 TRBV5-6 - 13 CASSLYRGETQYF TGTGCCAGCAGCTTGTACAGAGGGGAGACCCAGTACTTC
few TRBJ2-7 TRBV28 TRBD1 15 CASRPGQEYSYEQYF TGTGCCAGCAGACCGGGACAGGAGTACTCCTACGAGCAGTACTTC
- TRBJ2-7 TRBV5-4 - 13 CASSLGGTYEQYF TGTGCCAGCAGCTTGGGTGGGACCTACGAGCAGTACTTC
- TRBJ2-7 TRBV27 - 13 CASSFRSSYEQYF TGTGCCAGCAGTTTTCGGAGCTCCTACGAGCAGTACTTC
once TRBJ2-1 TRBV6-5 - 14 CASSYSPSLQEQFF TGTGCCAGCAGTTACTCACCTAGCCTACAGGAGCAGTTCTTC
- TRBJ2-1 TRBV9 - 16 CASSAAVRASDNEQFF TGTGCCAGCAGCGCCGCGGTCCGGGCCTCAGACAATGAGCAGTTCTTC
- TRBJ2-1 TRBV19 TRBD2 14 CASTSGRGYNEQFF TGTGCCAGTACTAGCGGGAGGGGGTACAATGAGCAGTTCTTC
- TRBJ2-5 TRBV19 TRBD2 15 CASSWSGGIQETQYF TGTGCCAGTAGTTGGTCGGGAGGGATCCAAGAGACCCAGTACTTC
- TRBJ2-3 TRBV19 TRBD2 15 CATAGAPPGADTQYF TGTGCCACAGCGGGAGCACCGCCGGGGGCAGATACGCAGTATTTT
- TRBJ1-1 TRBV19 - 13 CASSTDMNTEAFF TGTGCCAGTAGTACAGACATGAACACTGAAGCTTTCTTT
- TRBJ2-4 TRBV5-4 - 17 CASSLPAYPGAKNIQYF TGTGCCAGCAGCCTACCGGCATACCCTGGGGCCAAAAACATTCAGTACTTC
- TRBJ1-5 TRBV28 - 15 CASSPAGGNNQPQHF TGTGCCAGCAGCCCTGCGGGGGGGAACAATCAGCCCCAGCATTTT
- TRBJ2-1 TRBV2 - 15 CASTETHNSYNEQFF TGTGCCAGCACCGAGACACACAACTCCTACAATGAGCAGTTCTTC
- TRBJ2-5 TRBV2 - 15 CASSEGGPKQETQYF TGTGCCAGCAGTGAAGGAGGGCCCAAGCAAGAGACCCAGTACTTC
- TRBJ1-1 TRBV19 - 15 CASSPGAWLNTEAFF TGTGCCAGTAGTCCGGGGGCTTGGCTGAACACTGAAGCTTTCTTT
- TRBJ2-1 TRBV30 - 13 CAWSSTQYNEQFF TGTGCCTGGAGTTCGACGCAGTACAATGAGCAGTTCTTC
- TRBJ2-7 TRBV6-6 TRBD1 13 CASSPGTGSEQYF TGTGCCAGCAGCCCCGGGACAGGGTCCGAGCAGTACTTC
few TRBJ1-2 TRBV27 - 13 CASSLWGRSGYTF TGTGCCAGCAGTTTATGGGGGAGGAGTGGCTACACCTTC
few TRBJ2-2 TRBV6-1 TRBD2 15 CASKGLAGRTGELFF TGTGCCAGCAAGGGACTAGCGGGAAGGACCGGGGAGCTGTTTTTT
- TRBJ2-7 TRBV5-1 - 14 CASSSSSGNYEQYF TGCGCCAGCAGCTCGAGTTCAGGGAACTACGAGCAGTACTTC
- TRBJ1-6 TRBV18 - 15 CASSPQREAGSPLHF TGTGCCAGCTCACCGCAGCGGGAGGCGGGTTCACCCCTCCACTTT